This is a list of T cell receptor beta chains from one sample in a study of blood T cell repertoires in COVID-19. This table comes from immunoSEQ multiplex PCR, and its TCRdb copy is limited to in-frame clones, with some not included. The sample lists around 250,000 clones, about 80% occurring once. The sequencing sample was made of PBMCs or T cells enriched from blood (not recorded which). The receptors originated from a man under 40 with acute COVID-19. Each CDR3 is given with its conserved first and last residue. D genes are given only for firm matches. Clone sizes are given selectively: once, few, many, or a class where the clone is expanded.

clone_size,cdr3_length,j_call,v_call,d_call,cdr3_nt,cdr3_aa
.,19,TRBJ2-3,TRBV21-1,.,TGTGCCAGCAGCAACAAACAACAGAGCCGGGACAGGGGACAAGATACGCAGTATTTT,CASSNKQQSRDRGQDTQYF
few,18,TRBJ1-2,TRBV28,.,TGTGCCAGCATCATAGGAGGCGGGGCGGGAAAAGCTAACTATGGCTACACCTTC,CASIIGGGAGKANYGYTF
.,15,TRBJ2-1,TRBV27,.,TGTGCCAGCAGTTTGGAGGGTAGCTCCTACAATGAGCAGTTCTTC,CASSLEGSSYNEQFF
.,15,TRBJ1-5,TRBV28,.,TGTGCCAGCAGTTTAGTCGTCCTCGCAGGTCAGCCCCAGCATTTT,CASSLVVLAGQPQHF
once,15,TRBJ1-2,TRBV6-5,.,TGTGCCAGCAGTTACAATCCGGGCCCCACGGGGGGCTACACCTTC,CASSYNPGPTGGYTF
.,14,TRBJ2-6,TRBV7-2,.,TGTGCCAGCAGCTCCACCGCAGGGGTTAACGTCCTGACTTTC,CASSSTAGVNVLTF
.,17,TRBJ2-3,TRBV4-2,TRBD1,TGTGCCAGCAGCCAAGATTTCCCGGGACAGGGTACAGATACGCAGTATTTT,CASSQDFPGQGTDTQYF
.,15,TRBJ2-1,TRBV5-1,.,TGTGCCAGCAGCTTGGCAGGGAATTCCTACAATGAGCAGTTCTTC,CASSLAGNSYNEQFF
.,13,TRBJ1-1,TRBV15,.,TGTGCCACCAGCTTGGACATGAACACTGAAGCTTTCTTT,CATSLDMNTEAFF
.,15,TRBJ2-2,TRBV2,TRBD1,TGTGCCATCATGGGCCGGGACAGGGACTCCGGGGAGCTGTTTTTT,CAIMGRDRDSGELFF
.,15,TRBJ2-5,TRBV9,TRBD2,TGTGCCAGCAGTCGTTTGACTAGCGGGTTAGAGACCCAGTACTTC,CASSRLTSGLETQYF
.,15,TRBJ1-1,TRBV5-1,.,TGCGCCAGCAGCAGCGATAAATCGGGGGGCACTGAAGCTTTCTTT,CASSSDKSGGTEAFF
.,15,TRBJ1-1,TRBV19,TRBD1,TGTGCCAGTAGGGGGGACAGGGCGGGGAACACTGAAGCTTTCTTT,CASRGDRAGNTEAFF
.,14,TRBJ1-1,TRBV5-1,.,TGCGCCAGCAGCCCGCCAGGGGAGGGCACTGAAGCTTTCTTT,CASSPPGEGTEAFF
.,14,TRBJ2-5,TRBV2,.,TGTGCCAGCAGTGAAGGACAGGTACAAGAGACCCAGTACTTC,CASSEGQVQETQYF
.,14,TRBJ1-5,TRBV7-2,.,TGTGCCAGCAGCTTAGTACAGGACAATCAGCCCCAGCATTTT,CASSLVQDNQPQHF
.,14,TRBJ1-6,TRBV15,.,TGTGCCACCAGCAGAACCCCAAGGGGGTCACCCCTCCACTTT,CATSRTPRGSPLHF
few,16,TRBJ2-6,TRBV28,.,TGTGCCAGCAGCCCGGGATCTAGCTCTGGGGCCAACGTCCTGACTTTC,CASSPGSSSGANVLTF
.,14,TRBJ1-6,TRBV6-5,.,TGTGCCAGCAGGGTAAAGGTCGGGAATTCACCCCTCCACTTT,CASRVKVGNSPLHF
.,11,TRBJ1-1,TRBV29-1,.,TGCAGCGCCGCAGGGAACACTGAAGCTTTCTTT,CSAAGNTEAFF
.,16,TRBJ1-1,TRBV28,TRBD1,TGTGCCAGCCTCGGGGCAGGGGGACCTAATTTGGGTGAAGCTTTCTTT,CASLGAGGPNLGEAFF
.,15,TRBJ1-2,TRBV11-2,TRBD1,TGTGCCAGCAAAGACCTTAGGGACAGACTCTATGGCTACACCTTC,CASKDLRDRLYGYTF
.,17,TRBJ1-3,TRBV5-3,.,TGTGCCAGAAGCCCCATAAGGGGCTGCAGCTCTGGAAACACCATATATTTT,CARSPIRGCSSGNTIYF
.,14,TRBJ2-5,TRBV30,.,TGTGCCTGGGGGGCGGGGCTCACGCAAGAGACCCAGTACTTC,CAWGAGLTQETQYF
.,16,TRBJ2-2,TRBV5-4,TRBD2,TGTGCCAGCAGCTTTGTAGCGGGGGGATCCACCGGGGAGCTGTTTTTT,CASSFVAGGSTGELFF
.,14,TRBJ2-1,TRBV28,TRBD2,TGTGCCAGCGGGACTAGCGGGTCCTACAATGAGCAGTTCTTC,CASGTSGSYNEQFF
.,17,TRBJ2-1,TRBV12-5,TRBD2,TGTGCTAGTGGTTTGGTACGAATAGCGGGGAGTGACAATGAGCAGTTCTTC,CASGLVRIAGSDNEQFF
.,21,TRBJ2-1,TRBV9,TRBD2,TGTGCCAGCAGCGTAGAGCATTTTCCAGCCGGGACTAGCGGGATATACAATGAGCAGTTCTTC,CASSVEHFPAGTSGIYNEQFF
.,14,TRBJ1-6,TRBV10-3,TRBD1,TGTGCCATCAGTGAGTTACAGGGGAATTCACCCCTCCACTTT,CAISELQGNSPLHF
.,14,TRBJ1-4,TRBV7-9,.,TGTGCCAGCAGCGGGCTGGTGAGAGATGAAAAACTGTTTTTT,CASSGLVRDEKLFF
.,17,TRBJ2-5,TRBV11-3,TRBD1,TGTGCCAGCAGCAGAGGGGCTCAGGGGGAAGGGAGAGAGACCCAGTACTTC,CASSRGAQGEGRETQYF
.,14,TRBJ2-2,TRBV3-1/TRBV3-2,.,TGTGCCAGCAAAGTTAGCGGGAACACCGGGGAGCTGTTTTTT,CASKVSGNTGELFF
.,13,TRBJ1-1,TRBV24-1,.,TGTGCCACCACAACGGGGGGCCGAACTGAAGCTTTCTTT,CATTTGGRTEAFF
.,18,TRBJ1-1,TRBV19,.,TGTGCCAGTCGGATACGACCGGGCGGGCAAGATGCGAACACTGAAGCTTTCTTT,CASRIRPGGQDANTEAFF
.,16,TRBJ1-1,TRBV29-1,.,TGCAGCGTCCCAGCGGGCACGGTCGCCCTGAACACTGAAGCTTTCTTT,CSVPAGTVALNTEAFF
.,16,TRBJ1-5,TRBV7-8,TRBD1,TGTGCCAGCAGCCAGGGGGGACAGGGCTTAAATCAGCCCCAGCATTTT,CASSQGGQGLNQPQHF
.,17,TRBJ2-4,TRBV9,TRBD2,TGTGCCAGCAGCGTAGACCCCCTCGGGGGGACCAAAAACATTCAGTACTTC,CASSVDPLGGTKNIQYF
.,21,TRBJ1-5,TRBV23-1,.,TGCGCCAGCAGTCAATCATACAGGGATGGGGTCCCGCGGTATAGCAATCAGCCCCAGCATTTT,CASSQSYRDGVPRYSNQPQHF
.,13,TRBJ1-3,TRBV13,.,TGTGCCAGCAGCTTAGTAACAGTAAACACCATATATTTT,CASSLVTVNTIYF
once,12,TRBJ1-6,TRBV13,.,TGTGCCAGCAGCACCTCACAGGAGACCCTCCACTTT,CASSTSQETLHF
few,15,TRBJ1-3,TRBV7-2,TRBD1,TGTGCCAGCAGCCGTACAGGGGACTCTGGAAACACCATATATTTT,CASSRTGDSGNTIYF
.,13,TRBJ1-2,TRBV12-3/TRBV12-4,.,TGTGCCAGCAGCCCAGCTGCTTGGGAGGGCTACACCTTC,CASSPAAWEGYTF
.,19,TRBJ2-2,TRBV10-2,TRBD2,TGCGCCAGCAGTCCCGGGGGTAGCGGGGGCCCAACGAACACCGGGGAGCTGTTTTTT,CASSPGGSGGPTNTGELFF
.,13,TRBJ1-1,TRBV7-2,.,TGTGCCAGCAGCACCCGGGTCTCTCCGGGGGCTTTCTTT,CASSTRVSPGAFF
.,16,TRBJ1-1,TRBV4-3,TRBD1,TGCGCCAGCAGCCAAGATGAGGGACAGGTCGGCACTGAAGCTTTCTTT,CASSQDEGQVGTEAFF
.,15,TRBJ2-3,TRBV5-1,.,TGCGCCAGCAGCTTCTCGGACGGGAAGACAGATACGCAGTATTTT,CASSFSDGKTDTQYF
.,15,TRBJ2-1,TRBV30,TRBD2,TGTGCCTGGGGGACTAGCGGGAGCTCCTACAATGAGCAGTTCTTC,CAWGTSGSSYNEQFF
.,15,TRBJ1-5,TRBV9,TRBD1,TGTGCCAGCAGCGGGACAGGGGATAGCAATCAGCCCCAGCATTTT,CASSGTGDSNQPQHF
.,17,TRBJ2-6,TRBV5-1,TRBD2,TGCGCCAGCAGCCGGGGGGGACCCAAGGGTGGGGCCAACGTCCTGACTTTC,CASSRGGPKGGANVLTF
.,15,TRBJ2-3,TRBV10-3,.,TGTGCCATCAGTGAGATGGGCGGGTCCACAGATACGCAGTATTTT,CAISEMGGSTDTQYF
.,16,TRBJ2-1,TRBV21-1,.,TGTGCCAGCAGCAAAGGGGGGCGGGAGGGCCACAATGAGCAGTTCTTC,CASSKGGREGHNEQFF
.,15,TRBJ1-2,TRBV28,TRBD1,TGTGCCACGATATCGACAGGGGGCGGTAACTATGGCTACACCTTC,CATISTGGGNYGYTF
.,16,TRBJ1-2,TRBV2,.,TGTGCCAGCAGGGGAAGCCGGGGGGTAGCTAACTATGGCTACACCTTC,CASRGSRGVANYGYTF
.,14,TRBJ1-1,TRBV6-2/TRBV6-3,.,TGTGCCAGCAGCCGCCCTGGGACACTACGGGAAGCTTTCTTT,CASSRPGTLREAFF
.,14,TRBJ1-4,TRBV5-4,TRBD1,TGTGCCAGCAGCGCGGGACAGTCAAATGAAAAACTGTTTTTT,CASSAGQSNEKLFF
.,15,TRBJ2-3,TRBV11-2,TRBD1,TGTGCCAGCAGCTTAGGGACAGGGCACACAGATACGCAGTATTTT,CASSLGTGHTDTQYF
once,16,TRBJ2-3,TRBV5-1,TRBD2,TGCGCCAGCAGCTCTAGCGGGAGAAGTAACCCAGATACGCAGTATTTT,CASSSSGRSNPDTQYF
.,11,TRBJ1-2,TRBV30,.,TGTGCCTGGGGGGGGGACTATGGCTACACCTTC,CAWGGDYGYTF
.,14,TRBJ1-4,TRBV6-6,.,TGTGCCAGCAGTTACTCGAGGACTGAAGAAAAACTGTTTTTT,CASSYSRTEEKLFF